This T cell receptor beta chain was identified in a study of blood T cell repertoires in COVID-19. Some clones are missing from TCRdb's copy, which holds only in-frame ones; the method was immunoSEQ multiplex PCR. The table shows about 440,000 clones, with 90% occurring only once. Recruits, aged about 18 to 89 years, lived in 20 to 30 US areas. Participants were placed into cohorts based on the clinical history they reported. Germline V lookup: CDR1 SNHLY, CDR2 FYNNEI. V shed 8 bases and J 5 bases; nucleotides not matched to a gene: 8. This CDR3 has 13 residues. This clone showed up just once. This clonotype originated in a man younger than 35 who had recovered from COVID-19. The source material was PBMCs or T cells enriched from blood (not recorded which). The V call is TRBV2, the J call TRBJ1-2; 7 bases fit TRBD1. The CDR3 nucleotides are TGTGCCAGCTCTTTCGACAGGGAGTATGGCTACACCTTC. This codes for CASSFDREYGYTF. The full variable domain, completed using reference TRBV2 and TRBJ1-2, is EPEVTQTPSHQVTQMGQEVILRCVPISNHLYFYWYRQILGQKVEFLVSFYNNEISEKSEIFDDQFSVERPDGSNFTLKIRSTKLEDSAMYFCASSFDREYGYTFGSGTRLTVV.